The 18 T cell receptor beta chains in this list originate from one sample, sequenced in a study of blood T cell repertoires in COVID-19. TCRdb keeps only in-frame clones here, not all; method: immunoSEQ multiplex PCR. The data show about 120,000 clones, with around 77% seen just once and roughly 7.3% held by the top ten. Sequenced sample: peripheral blood. The receptors were sampled from a human donor in a cohort sampled during active COVID-19.

The gene calls are TRBV6-5 and TRBJ1-6; 7 bases are a match to TRBD1. In germline, CDR1 is MNHEY, CDR2 SVGAGI. V was clipped by 2 bases and J by 7 bases; unmatched bases: 5. This CDR3 has 15 residues. CDR3 residues: CASSYGGTENSPLHF. CDR3 DNA: TGTGCCAGCAGTTACGGAGGGACAGAGAATTCACCCCTCCACTTT.

The chain combines TRBV2 with TRBJ1-6; 8 bases map to TRBD1. This CDR3 has 14 amino acids. Losses at the gene ends were 6 bases for V and 9 bases for J; bases not matched to a gene: 7. Germline lookup yields CDR1 SNHLY and CDR2 FYNNEI. The CDR3 nucleotides are TGTGCCAGCAGCTGGGGACAGGCTGGTTCACCCCTCCACTTT. Its protein product is CASSWGQAGSPLHF.

This clone has just one count. CDR3 sequence: CASSPTVEAFF. The CDR3 coding sequence is TGTGCCAGCAGCCCAACTGTTGAAGCTTTCTTT. The V call is TRBV5-4, the J call TRBJ1-1, with D unclear. CDR3 size: 11 residues. The V gene's germline CDR1 is SGHNT and CDR2 YYREEE (reference sequence). V lost 4 bases and J lost 7, with 8 bases in between.

The J gene is TRBJ2-6, the V gene TRBV19, with D maybe TRBD2 (5 bases). The germline V and J ends were trimmed by 5 bases and 4 bases, with 6 bases remaining between them. The CDR3 consists of 13 residues. From germline, CDR1 is LNHDA and CDR2 SQIVND (reference sequence). CDR3 DNA: TGTGCCAGTAGTGCGGGCGGGGCCAACGTCCTGACTTTC. Translating it yields CASSAGGANVLTF.

The rearrangement links TRBV6-5 to TRBJ2-7; 7 nucleotides match TRBD1. This CDR3 comprises 15 residues. The germline CDR1 and CDR2 sequences are MNHEY and SVGAGI. V dropped 8 bases and J dropped 2; count of bases not matched to a gene: 12. DNA of the CDR3: TGTGCCAGCCAAACCGGGACAGTCGCTCCCTACGAGCAGTACTTC. Protein sequence: CASQTGTVAPYEQYF.

This chain links TRBV5-1 with TRBJ1-2, with D perhaps TRBD1 (5 bases). Per the germline V gene, CDR1 is SGHRS and CDR2 is YFSETQ. The CDR3 is 13 residues long. Trimming removed 3 bases from V and 3 bases from J, with 9 bases in between. CDR3 sequence reads: CASSSQGDYGYTF. The DNA for the CDR3 is TGCGCCAGCAGCTCGCAGGGTGACTATGGCTACACCTTC.

The rearrangement links TRBV5-1 to TRBJ1-1; the match to TRBD1 covers 7 bases. J gave up 0 bases and V 1 base, and 6 bases lay outside the gene matches. The CDR3 extends over 16 amino acids. CDR1 SGHRS and CDR2 YFSETQ come from the germline V gene. This CDR3 is CASSLHDRAMNTEAFF. CDR3 nucleotides: TGCGCCAGCAGCTTGCACGACAGGGCGATGAACACTGAAGCTTTCTTT.

The chain is built from TRBV7-2 and TRBJ1-1; 8 bases are a match to TRBD1. The CDR3 spans 15 residues. V lost 3 bases to trimming and J lost 2 bases; unmatched junction nucleotides: 5. In germline, CDR1 is SGHTA, CDR2 FQGNSA. CDR3: CASSLRTGPNTEAFF. For the CDR3, the DNA is TGTGCCAGCAGCTTGCGGACAGGGCCCAACACTGAAGCTTTCTTT.

The rearrangement links TRBV16 to TRBJ1-5; 8 bases line up with TRBD1. The V gene's germline CDR1 is KGHSY and CDR2 FQNENV. This CDR3 comprises 15 residues. The trim removed 0 bases at V and 5 bases at J, leaving 3 bases unmatched. CDR3 sequence reads: CASSQSGQGHQPQHF. CDR3 nucleotides: TGTGCCAGCAGCCAATCTGGACAGGGCCATCAGCCCCAGCATTTT.

V gene TRBV7-9 combines with J gene TRBJ1-6, with TRBD1 identical over 7 bases. This CDR3 contains 18 residues. Germline lookup yields CDR1 SEHNR and CDR2 FQNEAQ (reference sequence). With V trimmed by 10 bases and J by 9 bases, 24 bases remained unmatched. CDR3 sequence (DNA): TGTGCCAACTCCCCGACAGGGCCTAAAACGCGAGTACCTTCACCCCTCCACTTT. It translates to CANSPTGPKTRVPSPLHF.

The CDR3 DNA sequence: TGCAGCGTAGGGACTTCCTACGAGCAGTACTTC. The encoded protein is CSVGTSYEQYF. V gene TRBV29-1 combines with J gene TRBJ2-7, with D perhaps TRBD2 (6 bases). The CDR3 sequence is 11 residues long. Trimming removed 6 bases at V and 1 base at J, with 7 bases between. Per germline, CDR1 SQVTM and CDR2 ANQGSEA.

CDR3 sequence (DNA): TGTGCCAGCAGCGTAGAGTCCGGGGTTGGCTACACCTTC. Its translation: CASSVESGVGYTF. J is TRBJ1-2 and V is TRBV9; no firm D call. The CDR3 length is 13 residues. V lost 0 bases and J lost 7, with 10 bases in between. The germline CDR1 and CDR2 sequences are SGDLS and YYNGEE.

This clone was seen at least ten times. The chain is built from TRBV11-3 and TRBJ2-7; D not certain. Trimming removed 1 base from V and 5 bases from J, with 9 bases in between. Germline CDR1 is SGHNT and CDR2 is YENEEA. This CDR3 is built from 13 residues. This CDR3 reads CASSLGQAHEQYF. The CDR3 DNA reads TGTGCCAGCAGCTTAGGGCAGGCCCACGAGCAGTACTTC. The full variable domain, with the rest looked up from reference TRBV11-3 and TRBJ2-7, is EAGVVQSPRYKIIEKKQPVAFWCNPISGHNTLYWYLQNLGQGPELLIRYENEEAVDDSQLPKDRFSAERLKGVDSTLKIQPAELGDSAVYLCASSLGQAHEQYFGPGTRLTVT.

This clone occurred once. The rearrangement joins TRBV14 to TRBJ2-7, with 7 nucleotides matching TRBD2. In germline, CDR1 is SGHDN, CDR2 FVKESK. The CDR3 is 14 residues long. Trimming took 5 bases from V and 6 from J; bases not matched to a gene: 10. CDR3 region: CASSGLGGFPEQYF. CDR3 nucleotides: TGTGCCAGCAGCGGCCTGGGGGGGTTCCCCGAGCAGTACTTC. Full variable domain (remainder filled in from reference TRBV14 and TRBJ2-7): EAGVTQFPSHSVIEKGQTVTLRCDPISGHDNLYWYRRVMGKEIKFLLHFVKESKQDESGMPNNRFLAERTGGTYSTLKVQPAELEDSGVYFCASSGLGGFPEQYFGPGTRLTVT.

CDR3 sequence reads: CASSPTADSGNTIYF. CDR3 DNA: TGTGCCAGCTCACCTACGGCGGACTCTGGAAACACCATATATTTT. V and J are TRBV18 and TRBJ1-3, with unresolved D. The CDR3 runs to 15 residues. Germline CDR1 reads KGHSH; CDR2 reads LQKENI. V dropped 3 bases and J dropped 0 bases, with 9 bases sitting between them.

The V gene is TRBV5-1, the J gene TRBJ2-3; no firm D call. CDR3 length: 13 amino acids. The germline V gene has CDR1 SGHRS and CDR2 YFSETQ. Trimming stripped 0 bases from V and 5 bases from J, with 7 bases between. CDR3 sequence (DNA): TGCGCCAGCAGCTTGGCCCTTATAGATACGCAGTATTTT. It translates to CASSLALIDTQYF. The whole variable domain, filled in from reference TRBV5-1 and TRBJ2-3, reads KAGVTQTPRYLIKTRGQQVTLSCSPISGHRSVSWYQQTPGQGLQFLFEYFSETQRNKGNFPGRFSGRQFSNSRSEMNVSTLELGDSALYLCASSLALIDTQYFGPGTRLTVL.

The chain joins TRBV27 to TRBJ2-7; 8 positions agree with TRBD2. The CDR3 loop spans 15 amino acids. Germline lookup yields CDR1 MNHEY and CDR2 SMNVEV (reference sequence). With V trimmed by 5 bases and J by 0 bases, 6 bases remained unmatched. Here the CDR3 reads CASSLTSGLSYEQYF. Written as DNA, the CDR3 is TGTGCCAGCAGTCTTACTAGCGGCCTCTCCTACGAGCAGTACTTC.

V is TRBV7-3 and J is TRBJ2-7; 8 bases fit TRBD1. The germline gives CDR1 SGHTA, CDR2 FQGTGA. The CDR3 runs 13 residues. Trimming cost V 2 bases and J 5 bases; bases outside gene matches: 2. The CDR3 loop is CASSLLDRDEQYF. The CDR3 bases are TGTGCCAGCAGCTTATTGGACAGGGACGAGCAGTACTTC. Full variable domain (rest looked up from reference TRBV7-3 and TRBJ2-7): GAGVSQTPSNKVTEKGKYVELRCDPISGHTALYWYRQSLGQGPEFLIYFQGTGAADDSGLPNDRFFAVRPEGSVSTLKIQRTERGDSAVYLCASSLLDRDEQYFGPGTRLTVT.